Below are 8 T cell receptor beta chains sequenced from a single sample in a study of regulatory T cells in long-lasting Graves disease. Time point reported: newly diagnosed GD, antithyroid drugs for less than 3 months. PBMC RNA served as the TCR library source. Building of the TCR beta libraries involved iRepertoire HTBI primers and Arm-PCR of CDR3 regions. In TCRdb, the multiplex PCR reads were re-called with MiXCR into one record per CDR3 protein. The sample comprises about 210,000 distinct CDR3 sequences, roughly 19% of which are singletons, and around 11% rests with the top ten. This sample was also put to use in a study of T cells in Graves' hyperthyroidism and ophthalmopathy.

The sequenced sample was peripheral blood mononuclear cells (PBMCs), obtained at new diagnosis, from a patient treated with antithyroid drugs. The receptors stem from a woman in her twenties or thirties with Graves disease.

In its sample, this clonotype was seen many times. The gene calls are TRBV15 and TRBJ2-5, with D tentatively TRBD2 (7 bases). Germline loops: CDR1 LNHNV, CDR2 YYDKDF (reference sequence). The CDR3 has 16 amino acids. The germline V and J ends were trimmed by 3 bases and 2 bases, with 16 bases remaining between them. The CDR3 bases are TGTGCCACCAGCAGGGGAGATAGGGGGGGGCAAGAGACCCAGTACTTC. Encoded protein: CATSRGDRGGQETQYF. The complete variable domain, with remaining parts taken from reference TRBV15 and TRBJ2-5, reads DAMVIQNPRYQVTQFGKPVTLSCSQTLNHNVMYWYQQKSSQAPKLLFHYYDKDFNNEADTPDNFQSRRPNTSFCFLDIRSPGLGDTAMYLCATSRGDRGGQETQYFGPGTRLLVL.

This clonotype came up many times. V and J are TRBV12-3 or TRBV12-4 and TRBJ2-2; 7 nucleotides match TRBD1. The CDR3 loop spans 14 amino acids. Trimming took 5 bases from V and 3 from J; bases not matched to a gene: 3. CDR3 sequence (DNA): TGTGCCAGCAGTGTGGGACAGTACACCGGGGAGCTGTTTTTT. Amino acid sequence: CASSVGQYTGELFF.

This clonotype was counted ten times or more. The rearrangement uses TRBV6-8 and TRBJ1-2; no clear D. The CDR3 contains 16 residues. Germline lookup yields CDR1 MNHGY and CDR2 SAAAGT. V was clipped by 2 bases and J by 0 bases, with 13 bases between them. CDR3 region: CASSYHWRVTNYGYTF. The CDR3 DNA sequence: TGTGCCAGCAGTTACCACTGGAGGGTGACTAACTATGGCTACACCTTC.

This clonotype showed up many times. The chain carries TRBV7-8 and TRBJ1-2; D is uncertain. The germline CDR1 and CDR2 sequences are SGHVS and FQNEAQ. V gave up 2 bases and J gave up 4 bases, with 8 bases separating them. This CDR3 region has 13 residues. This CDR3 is CASSLPSGYGYTF. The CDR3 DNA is TGTGCCAGCAGCTTACCTTCAGGCTATGGCTACACCTTC.

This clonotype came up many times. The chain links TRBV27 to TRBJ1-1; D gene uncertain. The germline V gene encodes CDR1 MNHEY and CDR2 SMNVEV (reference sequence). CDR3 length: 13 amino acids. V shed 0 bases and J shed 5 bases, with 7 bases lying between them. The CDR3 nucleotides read TGTGCCAGCAGTTTATCTTTGAGAACTGAAGCTTTCTTT. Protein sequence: CASSLSLRTEAFF.

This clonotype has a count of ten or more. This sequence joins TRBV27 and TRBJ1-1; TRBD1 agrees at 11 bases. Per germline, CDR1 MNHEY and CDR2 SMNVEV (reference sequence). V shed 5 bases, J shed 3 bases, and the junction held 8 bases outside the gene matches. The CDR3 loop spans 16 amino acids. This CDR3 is CASSPWTGGGDTEAFF. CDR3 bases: TGTGCCAGCAGTCCCTGGACAGGGGGCGGGGACACTGAAGCTTTCTTT.

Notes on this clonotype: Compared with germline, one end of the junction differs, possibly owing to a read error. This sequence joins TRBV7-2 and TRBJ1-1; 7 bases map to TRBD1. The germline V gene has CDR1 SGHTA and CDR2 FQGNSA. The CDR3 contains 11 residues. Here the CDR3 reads CASSLGGGGVF. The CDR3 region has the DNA TGTGCCAGCAGCTTAGGAGGGGGCGGGGTTTTT.

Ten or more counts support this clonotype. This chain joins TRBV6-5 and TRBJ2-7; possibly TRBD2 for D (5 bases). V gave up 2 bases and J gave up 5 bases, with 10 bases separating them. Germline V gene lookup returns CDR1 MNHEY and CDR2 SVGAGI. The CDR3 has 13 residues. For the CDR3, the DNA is TGTGCCAGCAGTTACAATGAGGGAAACGAGCAGTACTTC. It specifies CASSYNEGNEQYF.